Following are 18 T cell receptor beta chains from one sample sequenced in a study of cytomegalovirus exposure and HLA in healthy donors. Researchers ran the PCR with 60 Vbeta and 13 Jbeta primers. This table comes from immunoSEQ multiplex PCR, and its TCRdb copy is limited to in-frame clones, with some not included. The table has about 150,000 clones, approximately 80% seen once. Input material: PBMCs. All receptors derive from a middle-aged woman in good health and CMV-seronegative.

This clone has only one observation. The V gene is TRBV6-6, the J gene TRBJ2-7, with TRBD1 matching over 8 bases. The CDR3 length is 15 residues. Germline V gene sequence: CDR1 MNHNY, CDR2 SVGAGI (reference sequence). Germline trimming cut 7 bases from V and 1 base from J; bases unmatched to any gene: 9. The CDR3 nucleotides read TGTGCCAGCACTCTACGGAGGGACAGGTCCTACGAGCAGTACTTC. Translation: CASTLRRDRSYEQYF.

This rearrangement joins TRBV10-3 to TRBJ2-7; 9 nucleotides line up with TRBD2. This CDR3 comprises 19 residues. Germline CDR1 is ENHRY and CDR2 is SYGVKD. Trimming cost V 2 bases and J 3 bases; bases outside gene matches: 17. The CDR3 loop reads CAISEKIINSGRTGYEQYF. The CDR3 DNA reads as TGTGCCATCAGTGAGAAAATAATAAATAGCGGGAGAACAGGCTACGAGCAGTACTTC.

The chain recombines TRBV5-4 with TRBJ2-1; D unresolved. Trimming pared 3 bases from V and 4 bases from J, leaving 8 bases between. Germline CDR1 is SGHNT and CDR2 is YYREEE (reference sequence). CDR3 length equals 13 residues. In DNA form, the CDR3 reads TGTGCCAGCAGCTCCCCGGGTTACAATGAGCAGTTCTTC. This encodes CASSSPGYNEQFF.

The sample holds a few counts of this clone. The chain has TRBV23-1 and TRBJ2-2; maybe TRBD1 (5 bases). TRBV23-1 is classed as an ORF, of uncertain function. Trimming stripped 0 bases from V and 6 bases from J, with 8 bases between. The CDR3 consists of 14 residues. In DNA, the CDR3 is TGCGCCAGCAGTCAATCGCCAGGGCCCGGGGAGCTGTTTTTT. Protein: CASSQSPGPGELFF.

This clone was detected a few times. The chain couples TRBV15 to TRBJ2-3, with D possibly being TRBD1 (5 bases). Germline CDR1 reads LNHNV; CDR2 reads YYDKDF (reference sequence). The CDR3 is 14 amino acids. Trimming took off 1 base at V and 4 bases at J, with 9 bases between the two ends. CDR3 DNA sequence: TGTGCCACCAGCAGAGCGGTAGGGGCAGATACGCAGTATTTT. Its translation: CATSRAVGADTQYF.

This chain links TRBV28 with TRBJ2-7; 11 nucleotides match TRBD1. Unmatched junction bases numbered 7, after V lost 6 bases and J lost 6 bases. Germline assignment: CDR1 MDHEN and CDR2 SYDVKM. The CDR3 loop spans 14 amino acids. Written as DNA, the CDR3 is TGTGCCAGCAGCACAGGACAGGGGGCCTTCGAGCAGTACTTC. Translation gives CASSTGQGAFEQYF.

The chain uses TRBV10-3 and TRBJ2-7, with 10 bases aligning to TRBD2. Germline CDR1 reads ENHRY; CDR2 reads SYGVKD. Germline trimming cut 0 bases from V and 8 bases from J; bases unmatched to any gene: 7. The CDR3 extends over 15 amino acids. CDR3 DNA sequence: TGTGCCATCAGTGAGTCGACAGCGGGGGGGCTTCAGCAGTACTTC. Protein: CAISESTAGGLQQYF.

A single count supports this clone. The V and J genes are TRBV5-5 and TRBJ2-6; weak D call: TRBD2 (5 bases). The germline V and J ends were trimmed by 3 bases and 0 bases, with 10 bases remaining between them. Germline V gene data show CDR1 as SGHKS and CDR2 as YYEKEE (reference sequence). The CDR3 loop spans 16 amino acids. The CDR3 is CASSSGILSGANVLTF. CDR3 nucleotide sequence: TGTGCCAGCAGCTCGGGGATTCTCTCTGGGGCCAACGTCCTGACTTTC.

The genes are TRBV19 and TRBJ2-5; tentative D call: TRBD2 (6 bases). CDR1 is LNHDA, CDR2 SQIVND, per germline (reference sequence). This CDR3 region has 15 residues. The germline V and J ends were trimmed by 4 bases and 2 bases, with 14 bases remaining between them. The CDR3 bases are TGTGCCAGTAGTAAATCACCGGGACTTCAAGAGACCCAGTACTTC. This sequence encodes CASSKSPGLQETQYF.

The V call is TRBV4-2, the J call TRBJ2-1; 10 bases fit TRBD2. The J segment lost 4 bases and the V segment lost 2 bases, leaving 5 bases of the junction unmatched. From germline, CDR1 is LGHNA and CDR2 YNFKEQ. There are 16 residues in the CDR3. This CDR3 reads CASSQSLAGRYNEQFF. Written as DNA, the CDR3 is TGTGCCAGCAGCCAATCACTAGCGGGGAGGTACAATGAGCAGTTCTTC.

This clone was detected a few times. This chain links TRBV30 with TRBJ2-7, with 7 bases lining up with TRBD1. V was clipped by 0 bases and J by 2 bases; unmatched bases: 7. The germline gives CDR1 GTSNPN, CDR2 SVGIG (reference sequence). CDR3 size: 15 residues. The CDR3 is CAWSVVLRGPYEQYF. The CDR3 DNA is TGTGCCTGGAGTGTAGTTCTTAGGGGGCCCTACGAGCAGTACTTC.

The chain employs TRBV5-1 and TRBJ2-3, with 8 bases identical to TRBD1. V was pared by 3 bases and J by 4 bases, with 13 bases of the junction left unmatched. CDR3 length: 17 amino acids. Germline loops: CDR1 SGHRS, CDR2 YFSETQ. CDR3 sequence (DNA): TGCGCCAGCAGCTACTACTGGGGCAGGGGGCAGGCAGATACGCAGTATTTT. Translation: CASSYYWGRGQADTQYF.

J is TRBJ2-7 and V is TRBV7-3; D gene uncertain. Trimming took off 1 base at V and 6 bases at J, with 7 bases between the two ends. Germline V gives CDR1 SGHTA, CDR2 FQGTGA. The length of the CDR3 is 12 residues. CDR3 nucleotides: TGTGCCAGCAGCTTAAACAGACGCGAGCAGTACTTC. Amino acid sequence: CASSLNRREQYF.

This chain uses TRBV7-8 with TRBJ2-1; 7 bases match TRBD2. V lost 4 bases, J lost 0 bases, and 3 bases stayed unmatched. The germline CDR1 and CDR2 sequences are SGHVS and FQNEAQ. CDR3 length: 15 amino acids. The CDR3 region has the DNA TGTGCCAGCAGCTCCTCGGGGGGCTCCTACAATGAGCAGTTCTTC. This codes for CASSSSGGSYNEQFF.

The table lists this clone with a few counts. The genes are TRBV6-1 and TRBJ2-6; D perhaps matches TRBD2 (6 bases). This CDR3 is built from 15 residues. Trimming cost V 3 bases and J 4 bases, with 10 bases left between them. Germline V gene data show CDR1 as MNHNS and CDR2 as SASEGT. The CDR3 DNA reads TGTGCCAGCAGTGAGATGGGGGGAGGGGCCAACGTCCTGACTTTC. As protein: CASSEMGGGANVLTF.

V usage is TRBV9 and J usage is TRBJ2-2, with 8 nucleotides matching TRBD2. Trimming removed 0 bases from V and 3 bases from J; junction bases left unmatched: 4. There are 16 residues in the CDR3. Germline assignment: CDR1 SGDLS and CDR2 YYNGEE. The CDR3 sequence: CASSVAGGRHTGELFF. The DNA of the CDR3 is TGTGCCAGCAGCGTAGCGGGCGGGAGGCACACCGGGGAGCTGTTTTTT.

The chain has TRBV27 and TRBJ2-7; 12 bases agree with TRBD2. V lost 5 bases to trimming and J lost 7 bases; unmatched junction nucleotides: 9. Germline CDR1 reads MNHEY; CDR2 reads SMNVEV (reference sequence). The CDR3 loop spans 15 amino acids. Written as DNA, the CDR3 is TGTGCCAGCAGTCCCAGCCTAGCGGGAGGGGGAGAGCAGTACTTC. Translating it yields CASSPSLAGGGEQYF.

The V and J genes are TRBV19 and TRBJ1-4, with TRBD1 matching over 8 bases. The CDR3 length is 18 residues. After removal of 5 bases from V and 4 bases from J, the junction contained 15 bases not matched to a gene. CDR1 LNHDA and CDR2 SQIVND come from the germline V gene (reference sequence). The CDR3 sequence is CASSARQGRFVDNEKLFF. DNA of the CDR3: TGTGCCAGTAGTGCCCGACAGGGGAGGTTTGTGGATAATGAAAAACTGTTTTTT.